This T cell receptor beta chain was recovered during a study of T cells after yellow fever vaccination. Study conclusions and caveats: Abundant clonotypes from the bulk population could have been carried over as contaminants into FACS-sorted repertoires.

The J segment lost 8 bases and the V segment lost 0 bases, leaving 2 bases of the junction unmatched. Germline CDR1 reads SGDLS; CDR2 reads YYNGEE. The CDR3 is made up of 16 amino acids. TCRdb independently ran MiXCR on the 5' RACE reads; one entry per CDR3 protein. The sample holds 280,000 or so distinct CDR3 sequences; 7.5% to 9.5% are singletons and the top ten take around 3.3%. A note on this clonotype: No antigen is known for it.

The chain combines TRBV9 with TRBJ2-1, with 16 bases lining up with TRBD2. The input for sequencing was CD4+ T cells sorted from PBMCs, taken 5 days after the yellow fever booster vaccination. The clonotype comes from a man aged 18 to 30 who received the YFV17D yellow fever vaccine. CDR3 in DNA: TGTGCCAGCAGCGTAGGGGGGACTAGCGGGAGGGATGAGCAGTTCTTC. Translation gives CASSVGGTSGRDEQFF. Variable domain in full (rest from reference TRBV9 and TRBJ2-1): DSGVTQTPKHLITATGQRVTLRCSPRSGDLSVYWYQQSLDQGLQFLIQYYNGEERAKGNILERFSAQQFPDLHSELNLSSLELGDSALYFCASSVGGTSGRDEQFFGPGTRLTVL.